There are many counts of the clone carrying this TCR beta chain. Its antigen remains unidentified. The entry originates in a study of CD8 T cells in ankylosing spondylitis. The study, taken as a whole, reports: Relatively rare in peripheral blood, disease-linked clones were also CD8+. Matched synovial fluid from ankylosing spondylitis patients was reported to be enriched for disease-linked clones. In ankylosing spondylitis blood, a motif of roughly 8 highly homologous TCR beta variants appeared characteristic.

CDR3 length: 15 residues. The germline CDR1 and CDR2 sequences are SGDLS and YYNGEE. Between the trimmed V and J ends, which lost 3 bases and 8 bases, there was a span of 17 bases. MiXCR was run by TCRdb on the 5' RACE reads, yielding one entry per CDR3 protein. This table has roughly 42,000 distinct CDR3 sequences, less than 3.5% appearing once. This sequence joins TRBV9 and TRBJ1-4; tentative D call: TRBD1 (6 bases). Sequencing was carried out using blood, either unsorted or a sorted T cell fraction (not recorded which). The TCR originated in a male donor with ankylosing spondylitis or in good health (not recorded which). Written as DNA, the CDR3 is TGTGCCAGCAGCGGATCAACGGGACAAGCGGAAAAACTGTTTTTT. Its protein is CASSGSTGQAEKLFF. Full variable domain (remainder filled in from reference TRBV9 and TRBJ1-4): DSGVTQTPKHLITATGQRVTLRCSPRSGDLSVYWYQQSLDQGLQFLIQYYNGEERAKGNILERFSAQQFPDLHSELNLSSLELGDSALYFCASSGSTGQAEKLFFGSGTQLSVL.